This T cell receptor (beta chain) was found in a study of beta chain features in type 1 diabetes. A single heparinised draw of around 110 mL on average was taken per donor. Study-level results: Because the template was cDNA, high-expressing cells might be over-represented. Shorter TCRB CDR3s, moderately but significantly so, marked every one of the four CD4+ subsets in Type 1 diabetes patients.

The ends were cut back, 5 bases at V and 0 bases at J, with 17 bases in the middle. The CDR3 has 16 residues. Germline CDR1 and CDR2: SGHTA and FQGNSA. The investigators reverse transcribed all of the isolated RNA, so they sequenced expressed TCRB transcripts. The repertoire was sequenced with immunoSEQ multiplex PCR; TCRdb's copy has only in-frame clones and lacks some. Counted here are about 28,000 clones, about 65% occurring once; the ten biggest clones make up over 2%. With respect to this clone: Antigen unknown.

Sample: Tregs from blood. The clonotype originates from a woman aged 25 to 39 with type 1 diabetes. The chain links TRBV7-2 to TRBJ2-7, with D perhaps TRBD2 (7 bases). The CDR3 nucleotides are TGTGCCAGCAGCCGAGAGGGGGGGAGGAACTCCTACGAGCAGTACTTC. Encoded protein: CASSREGGRNSYEQYF. Combining the CDR3 with reference TRBV7-2 and TRBJ2-7 gives the whole variable domain GAGVSQSPSNKVTEKGKDVELRCDPISGHTALYWYRQSLGQGLEFLIYFQGNSAPDKSGLPSDRFSAERTGGSVSTLTIQRTQQEDSAVYLCASSREGGRNSYEQYFGPGTRLTVT.